The sequence of this T cell receptor (beta chain) was determined in a study of cytomegalovirus exposure and HLA in healthy donors. V lost 2 bases and J 2 bases, leaving 10 bases between the germline ends. The CDR3 sequence is 15 residues long. Germline-derived CDR1 and CDR2 are SNHLY and FYNNEI. Generated by immunoSEQ multiplex PCR, the TCRdb table keeps only in-frame clones and is missing some. Among about 140,000 clones listed, 86% were seen once. This sequence joins TRBV2 and TRBJ1-5; D may be TRBD1 (5 bases). Sequenced: PBMCs. The clonotype originates from a man younger than 30 in good health and CMV-seronegative. The CDR3 DNA sequence: TGTGCCAGCAGTGAACAGGGTATTGGCAATCAGCCCCAGCATTTT. Its translation is CASSEQGIGNQPQHF.